Listed below are T cell receptor beta chains from one sample, sequenced in a study of blood T cell repertoires in COVID-19. TCRdb keeps only in-frame clones here, not all; method: immunoSEQ multiplex PCR. The repertoire holds just over 250,000 clones, with 88% as singletons. Sequencing was performed on peripheral blood. These receptors came from a man aged 55 to 70 who had recovered from COVID-19. Each CDR3 is given with its conserved first and last residue. A D gene is named only where the DNA matches it firmly. Part of the rows lack a size; the others show once, few, many or a class for expanded clones.

d_call clone_size j_call v_call cdr3_aa cdr3_nt
- - TRBJ2-7 TRBV11-2 CASSLGPGEQYF TGTGCCAGCAGCTTAGGGCCTGGCGAGCAGTACTTC
- - TRBJ1-1 TRBV27 CASSFLGAGENTEAFF TGTGCCAGCAGTTTTTTGGGGGCCGGGGAGAACACTGAAGCTTTCTTT
TRBD1 - TRBJ1-2 TRBV28 CASSSRDRGYTF TGTGCCAGCAGTTCGCGGGACAGGGGCTACACCTTC
- - TRBJ2-3 TRBV15 CATSRDTGLGTRDTQYF TGTGCCACCAGCAGAGATACCGGACTGGGCACAAGGGATACGCAGTATTTT
- - TRBJ2-1 TRBV5-1 CASSSETGHYNEQFF TGCGCCAGCAGCTCCGAAACTGGGCACTACAATGAGCAGTTCTTC
TRBD1 - TRBJ2-3 TRBV5-1 CASSPGGQRTDTQYF TGCGCCAGCAGCCCAGGGGGCCAGCGCACAGATACGCAGTATTTT
- - TRBJ2-7 TRBV30 CAWDDREVEQYF TGTGCCTGGGATGACAGGGAGGTCGAGCAGTACTTC
- - TRBJ2-3 TRBV5-5 CASSLFQAGPDTQYF TGTGCCAGCAGCTTGTTCCAGGCGGGCCCAGATACGCAGTATTTT
TRBD1 - TRBJ1-2 TRBV7-9 CASSLVRLGQGSGGYTF TGTGCCAGCAGCTTAGTGAGGTTGGGACAGGGGTCCGGTGGCTACACCTTC
TRBD1 - TRBJ2-2 TRBV6-5 CASSYGRGLDTGELFF TGTGCCAGCAGTTACGGCAGGGGGCTCGACACCGGGGAGCTGTTTTTT
TRBD2 - TRBJ2-3 TRBV30 CAWSRTSGGASTSTDTQYF TGTGCCTGGAGTCGGACTAGCGGGGGGGCGTCAACTAGCACAGATACGCAGTATTTT
- - TRBJ2-7 TRBV10-3 CAISGGTVPYEQYF TGTGCCATCAGTGGCGGGACAGTCCCCTACGAGCAGTACTTC
TRBD2 once TRBJ2-7 TRBV19 CASSIGTSGRYYEQYF TGTGCCAGTAGTATTGGGACTAGCGGGAGATACTACGAGCAGTACTTC
- - TRBJ2-2 TRBV6-5 CASRMTGNTGELFF TGTGCCAGCAGGATGACAGGGAACACCGGGGAGCTGTTTTTT
- - TRBJ1-2 TRBV2 CASRTRVLGYGYTF TGTGCCAGCAGAACTCGGGTTCTTGGCTATGGCTACACCTTC
- - TRBJ1-5 TRBV21-1 CASSKARGQPQHF TGTGCCAGCAGCAAAGCGCGGGGACAGCCCCAGCATTTT
TRBD1 once TRBJ1-6 TRBV6-5 CASRGETGNSPLHF TGTGCCAGCAGAGGAGAGACAGGGAATTCACCCCTCCACTTT
- - TRBJ2-2 TRBV6-6 CASSLRGGELFF TGTGCCAGCTCACTCAGGGGCGGGGAGCTGTTTTTT
- few TRBJ1-3 TRBV10-1 CASSADSAGGNTIYF TGCGCCAGCAGCGCTGACTCCGCTGGTGGAAACACCATATATTTT
TRBD1 - TRBJ1-2 TRBV7-2 CASSPGQGTLSNYGYTF TGTGCCAGCAGCCCGGGACAGGGGACACTCTCTAACTATGGCTACACCTTC
- - TRBJ1-1 TRBV6-6 CASTSTRGAMNTEAFF TGTGCCAGCACCAGCACCCGGGGGGCCATGAACACTGAAGCTTTCTTT
TRBD1 - TRBJ1-1 TRBV11-2 CASSSPHGTGYTEAFF TGTGCCAGCAGCTCACCTCATGGGACAGGGTACACTGAAGCTTTCTTT
- - TRBJ1-6 TRBV6-2/TRBV6-3 CASSYSRGAGANSPLHF TGTGCCAGCAGTTACTCGAGAGGTGCAGGGGCCAATTCACCCCTCCACTTT
- - TRBJ2-7 TRBV7-9 CASSFPTTYEQYF TGTGCCAGCAGCTTCCCCACTACCTACGAGCAGTACTTC
- - TRBJ2-5 TRBV7-2 CASSLAQGGGQETQYF TGTGCCAGCAGCTTAGCGCAGGGAGGTGGCCAAGAGACCCAGTACTTC
- once TRBJ1-1 TRBV11-2 CASSLVGSEAFF TGTGCCAGCAGCTTAGTTGGCAGTGAAGCTTTCTTT
- - TRBJ1-6 TRBV7-6 CASSPGTSYNSPLHF TGTGCCAGCAGCCCAGGGACATCGTATAATTCACCCCTCCACTTT
- - TRBJ1-4 TRBV30 CAWRTGWEEKLFF TGTGCCTGGAGAACAGGGTGGGAGGAAAAACTGTTTTTT
TRBD1 few TRBJ2-7 TRBV2 CASRGTGGRYEQYF TGTGCCAGCAGGGGGACAGGGGGACGGTACGAGCAGTACTTC
TRBD1 - TRBJ1-2 TRBV11-2 CASSFFGTDDGYTF TGTGCCAGCAGCTTCTTTGGGACAGATGATGGCTACACCTTC
TRBD2 - TRBJ2-5 TRBV10-1 CASRGLALQETQYF TGCGCCAGCAGAGGACTAGCGTTACAAGAGACCCAGTACTTC
TRBD1 - TRBJ1-6 TRBV6-2/TRBV6-3 CASSYSETGDFSYNSPLHF TGTGCCAGCAGTTATTCCGAGACAGGGGATTTCTCCTATAATTCACCCCTCCACTTT
- - TRBJ2-3 TRBV12-3/TRBV12-4 CASSLSASDTQYF TGTGCCAGCAGTTTATCCGCGTCGGATACGCAGTATTTT
TRBD1 - TRBJ2-5 TRBV5-1 CASSLGNLPGQTGKETQYF TGCGCCAGCAGCTTGGGAAACTTACCCGGGCAGACAGGGAAAGAGACCCAGTACTTC
TRBD2 few TRBJ2-7 TRBV4-2 CASSQGTSGGYEQYF TGTGCCAGCAGCCAAGGGACTAGCGGGGGATACGAGCAGTACTTC
- - TRBJ2-5 TRBV7-3 CASSPYGRGETQYF TGTGCCAGCAGCCCCTACGGCAGAGGGGAGACCCAGTACTTC
TRBD1 - TRBJ1-4 TRBV19 CASSTQDFGTEYEKLFF TGTGCCAGTAGTACCCAAGATTTCGGGACAGAATATGAAAAACTGTTTTTT
TRBD2 - TRBJ2-7 TRBV5-6 CASTPAGRPYEQYF TGTGCCAGCACCCCAGCGGGGCGGCCCTACGAGCAGTACTTC
TRBD1 - TRBJ1-5 TRBV19 CATRDRGHQPQHF TGTGCCACCCGGGACAGGGGGCATCAGCCCCAGCATTTT
- few TRBJ1-2 TRBV10-3 CAIRMEGREDGYTF TGTGCCATCAGGATGGAGGGCAGGGAAGATGGCTACACCTTC
- - TRBJ2-7 TRBV21-1 CASSFIPGLYSYEQYF TGTGCCAGCAGCTTTATCCCTGGACTATACTCCTACGAACAGTACTTC
TRBD1 - TRBJ1-4 TRBV27 CASRAGQGFNEKLFF TGTGCCAGCAGGGCGGGACAGGGGTTTAATGAAAAACTGTTTTTT
- - TRBJ2-7 TRBV4-2 CASSQSPYSSYEQYF TGTGCCAGCAGCCAGTCTCCCTATTCCTCCTACGAGCAGTACTTC
- - TRBJ2-7 TRBV5-1 CASSLQGGTGEQYF TGCGCCAGCAGCTTGCAGGGGGGTACCGGCGAGCAGTACTTC
TRBD1 once TRBJ2-1 TRBV5-1 CASSPGTGGHNEQFF TGCGCCAGCAGCCCAGGGACAGGGGGCCACAATGAGCAGTTCTTC
TRBD1 - TRBJ2-3 TRBV5-1 CASSLAQGDDTQYF TGCGCCAGCAGCTTGGCTCAGGGGGATGATACGCAGTATTTT
TRBD1 - TRBJ1-1 TRBV5-1 CASSLTRDRGPDTEAFF TGCGCCAGCAGCTTAACCCGGGACAGGGGGCCGGACACTGAAGCTTTCTTT